This T cell receptor (beta chain) was captured in a study of post-analysis software for immune sequencing data. On the study more broadly: Relapsing-remitting, secondary progressive and progressive-relapsing courses of multiple sclerosis were included.

General observations from the study: Included in a set of five TRBV segments more frequent in patients than controls were TRBV5-6, TRBV5-1 and TRBV20-1. People with multiple sclerosis had a significantly lower normalized Chao1 diversity than controls did. Strong co-clustering by F measure was evident for samples that had been prepared in the same batch.

Every TCR beta cDNA library bore unique molecular identifiers. With roughly 0.85 to 11 million T cells as the source, hundreds of thousands of cDNA molecules resulted. TCRdb independently ran MiXCR on the PCR reads; one entry per CDR3 protein. The table lists hundreds of thousands of distinct CDR3 sequences, around 50% of them singletons. In regard to this clonotype: Its target is not known.

CDR3 size: 13 residues. Germline V CDR1 and CDR2: DFQATT, SNEGSKA (reference sequence). Germline trimming cut 7 bases from V and 1 base from J; bases unmatched to any gene: 6. Material for sequencing was blood. This sequence joins TRBV20-1 and TRBJ2-7; 8 bases line up with TRBD1. The clonotype was recovered from a girl aged 10 to 17 with multiple sclerosis. In DNA form, the CDR3 reads TGCAGTGTCAGCCGGGACAGGTCCTACGAGCAGTACTTC. This codes for CSVSRDRSYEQYF.